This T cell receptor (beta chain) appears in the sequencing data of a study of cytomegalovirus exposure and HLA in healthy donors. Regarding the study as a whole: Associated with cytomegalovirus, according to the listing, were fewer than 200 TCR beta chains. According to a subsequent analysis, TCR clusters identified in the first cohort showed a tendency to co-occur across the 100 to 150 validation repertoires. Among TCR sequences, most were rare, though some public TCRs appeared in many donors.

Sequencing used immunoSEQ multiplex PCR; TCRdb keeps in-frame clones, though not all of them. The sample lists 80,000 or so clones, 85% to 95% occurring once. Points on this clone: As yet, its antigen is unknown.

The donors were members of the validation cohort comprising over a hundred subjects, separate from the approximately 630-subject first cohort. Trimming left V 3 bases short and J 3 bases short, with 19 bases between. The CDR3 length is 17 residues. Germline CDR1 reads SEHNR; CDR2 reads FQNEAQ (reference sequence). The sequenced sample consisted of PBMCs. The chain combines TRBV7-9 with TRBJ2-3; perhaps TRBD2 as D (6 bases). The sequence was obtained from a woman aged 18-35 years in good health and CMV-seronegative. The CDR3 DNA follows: TGTGCCAGCAGCTTCCCCCCGACTAGTGAGGCGACAGATACGCAGTATTTT. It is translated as CASSFPPTSEATDTQYF.